This T cell receptor (beta chain) originates from a study of blood T cells in healthy people across ages. Study-level findings and limits: The study lacked donor CMV status, which possibly confounded expanded clonotype changes. Diversity was higher, and naive CD4+ cells more numerous, in long-lived donors than in aged donors.

Together with a sample-barcoded 5' primer, a J-beta primer mix was included in a second PCR lasting about 7 to 12 cycles. A minimum of 3 million CDR3-containing paired-end reads was obtained for each sample. TCRdb used MiXCR to reprocess the 5' RACE reads, holding one entry per CDR3 protein. Among roughly 1.6 million distinct CDR3 sequences listed, around 36% were seen once. This clonotype showed up many times. Its specificity is not known. This CDR3 region has 12 residues. The V end lost 3 bases, the J end lost 2 bases, and 4 bases lay between the germline ends. Germline loops: CDR1 SGDLS, CDR2 YYNGEE. They isolated at least 7 million PBMCs from each sample.

The source of this sequence is a woman aged 25-40 years in good health. Specimen: blood. This rearrangement joins TRBV9 to TRBJ2-3; D is unclear. The CDR3 DNA follows: TGTGCCAGCAGCGCACTCACAGATACGCAGTATTTT. It specifies CASSALTDTQYF.